This T cell receptor (beta chain) was retrieved from a study of post-analysis software for immune sequencing data. The TCR beta cDNA libraries carried unique molecular identifiers. TCRdb processed the PCR reads anew with MiXCR; each CDR3 protein has one entry. The sample holds 380,000 or so distinct CDR3 sequences; less than 40% are singletons and the top ten take over 10%. Findings of the study overall: Controls had lower frequencies than patients of about 5 TRBV segments, which included TRBV5-6, TRBV5-1 and TRBV20-1. Significantly decreased normalized Chao1 diversity was recorded for multiple sclerosis patients relative to controls. Strong co-clustering by F measure was evident for samples that had been prepared in the same batch.

This clonotype was counted a few times. The target antigen is unknown. CDR1 and CDR2 (germline): SQVTM, ANQGSEA. The CDR3 loop spans 13 amino acids. The V end was cut by 0 bases, the J end by 8 bases, with 12 bases between. The sequenced sample was blood. The chain joins TRBV29-1 to TRBJ2-3, with a tentative D call TRBD2 (5 bases). The TCR comes from a girl aged 10-17 years with multiple sclerosis. The CDR3 sequence: CSVEEPSGITQYF. DNA for the CDR3: TGCAGCGTTGAAGAGCCTTCGGGGATTACGCAGTATTTT.